Each of the 8 T cell receptor beta chains below was sequenced from the same sample in a study of post-analysis software for immune sequencing data. Points from the study as a whole: Five TRBV segments, including TRBV5-6, TRBV5-1 and TRBV20-1, were more frequent in patients than controls.

No antigen has been assigned to these receptors. TCR beta cDNA libraries had unique molecular identifiers. In TCRdb, the PCR reads were re-called with MiXCR into one record per CDR3 protein. The table has about 820,000 distinct CDR3 sequences, around 50% seen once; the top ten hold approximately 4.2%. Material for sequencing was blood. All receptors derive from a girl aged 10 to 17 with multiple sclerosis.

The chain is built from TRBV5-6 and TRBJ2-5; perhaps TRBD2 as D (7 bases). The CDR3 sequence is 16 residues long. V lost 1 base and J lost 4, with 17 bases in between. Germline V gene data show CDR1 as SGHDT and CDR2 as YYEEEE. This chain's CDR3 is CASSLTIEGGGETQYF. CDR3 bases: TGTGCCAGCAGCTTGACGATAGAGGGAGGGGGAGAGACCCAGTACTTC. Full variable domain (rest looked up from reference TRBV5-6 and TRBJ2-5): DAGVTQSPTHLIKTRGQQVTLRCSPKSGHDTVSWYQQALGQGPQFIFQYYEEEERQRGNFPDRFSGHQFPNYSSELNVNALLLGDSALYLCASSLTIEGGGETQYFGPGTRLLVL.

This clonotype was picked up a small number of times. J is TRBJ2-5 and V is TRBV28, with D perhaps matching TRBD2 (5 bases). Germline lookup yields CDR1 MDHEN and CDR2 SYDVKM. The CDR3 consists of 15 residues. Deletions cut 1 base from V and 4 bases from J, with 13 bases between. CDR3 amino acids: CASSLSGKIRETQYF. The CDR3 DNA sequence: TGTGCCAGCAGTTTATCGGGGAAAATTCGAGAGACCCAGTACTTC. The whole variable domain, filled in from reference TRBV28 and TRBJ2-5, reads DVKVTQSSRYLVKRTGEKVFLECVQDMDHENMFWYRQDPGLGLRLIYFSYDVKMKEKGDIPEGYSVSREKKERFSLILESASTNQTSMYLCASSLSGKIRETQYFGPGTRLLVL.

The chain joins TRBV15 to TRBJ2-1; D assignment may be TRBD1 or TRBD2 (5 bases each). CDR3 size: 16 residues. Germline V gene data show CDR1 as LNHNV and CDR2 as YYDKDF (reference sequence). The V end lost 0 bases, the J end lost 2 bases, and 11 bases lay between the germline ends. Here the CDR3 DNA reads TGTGCCACCAGCAGAGATCCCCAGGGACCCTACAATGAGCAGTTCTTC. This codes for CATSRDPQGPYNEQFF.

The V call is TRBV19, the J call TRBJ2-1; the D gene is possibly TRBD2 (6 bases). CDR1 and CDR2 from the germline V gene are LNHDA and SQIVND (reference sequence). Trimming removed 1 base at V and 1 base at J, with 8 bases between. The CDR3 runs to 15 residues. The CDR3: CASSIVGTSYNEQFF. The CDR3 nucleotides read TGTGCCAGTAGTATAGTGGGGACTTCCTACAATGAGCAGTTCTTC.

This clonotype has only a few counts. This chain connects TRBV29-1 to TRBJ1-2, with a possible D match to TRBD1 (5 bases). This CDR3 spans 14 amino acids. Deletions cut 6 bases from V and 0 bases from J, with 14 bases between. Germline assignment: CDR1 SQVTM and CDR2 ANQGSEA. The CDR3 DNA sequence: TGCAGCGTGGCTAACAGGTTAGCTAACTATGGCTACACCTTC. Its protein is CSVANRLANYGYTF.

The chain recombines TRBV5-1 with TRBJ1-4, with 10 bases fitting TRBD1. Germline lookup yields CDR1 SGHRS and CDR2 YFSETQ. V shed 4 bases, J shed 8 bases, and the junction held 11 bases outside the gene matches. The CDR3 loop spans 16 amino acids. The CDR3 is CASSRTGTGVGEKLFF. CDR3 bases: TGCGCCAGCAGCAGAACCGGGACAGGGGTCGGAGAAAAACTGTTTTTT.

The J gene is TRBJ2-7, the V gene TRBV6-1; D gene ambiguous. The J call may be mistaken, given a closer DNA end match to TRBJ2-5. Germline V lookup: CDR1 MNHNS, CDR2 SASEGT. There are 13 residues in the CDR3. CDR3 region: CASVGHHVETQYF. In DNA form, the CDR3 reads TGTGCCAGTGTTGGTCATCACGTGGAGACCCAGTACTTC.

Note on this clonotype: The junction departs from germline at one end; a sequencing error may be responsible. The gene calls are TRBV7-8 and TRBJ2-2, with a tentative D call TRBD2 (6 bases). The CDR3 extends over 17 amino acids. Germline V gene lookup returns CDR1 SGHVS and CDR2 FQNEAQ. The CDR3 bases are TGTGCCAGCAGCCCTCATGCGGGCGGGATGAACCCCGGGGAGCTGTTTTTT. Translating it yields CASSPHAGGMNPGELFF.